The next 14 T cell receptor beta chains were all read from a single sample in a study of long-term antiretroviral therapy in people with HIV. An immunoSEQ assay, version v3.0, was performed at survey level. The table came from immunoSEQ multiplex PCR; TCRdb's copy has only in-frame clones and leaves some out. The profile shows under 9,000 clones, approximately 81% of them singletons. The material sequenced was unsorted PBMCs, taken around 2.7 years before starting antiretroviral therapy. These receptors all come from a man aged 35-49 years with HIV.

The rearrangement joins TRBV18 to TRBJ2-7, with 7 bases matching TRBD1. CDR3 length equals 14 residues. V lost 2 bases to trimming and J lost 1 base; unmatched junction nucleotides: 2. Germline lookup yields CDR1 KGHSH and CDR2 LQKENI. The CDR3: CASSPARGSYEQYF. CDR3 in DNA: TGTGCCAGCTCACCAGCCAGGGGGTCCTACGAGCAGTACTTC.

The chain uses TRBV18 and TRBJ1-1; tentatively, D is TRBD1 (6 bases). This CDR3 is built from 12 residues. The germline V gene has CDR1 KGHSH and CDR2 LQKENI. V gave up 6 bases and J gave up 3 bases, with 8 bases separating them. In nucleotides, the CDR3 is TGTGCCAGCTCCCCAGGGGACACTGAAGCTTTCTTT. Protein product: CASSPGDTEAFF.

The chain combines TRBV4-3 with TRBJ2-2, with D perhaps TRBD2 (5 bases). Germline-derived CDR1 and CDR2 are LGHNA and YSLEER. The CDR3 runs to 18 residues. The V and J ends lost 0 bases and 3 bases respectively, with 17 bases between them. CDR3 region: CASSQDPPFGADTGELFF. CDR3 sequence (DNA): TGCGCCAGCAGCCAAGATCCCCCATTTGGAGCGGACACCGGGGAGCTGTTTTTT.

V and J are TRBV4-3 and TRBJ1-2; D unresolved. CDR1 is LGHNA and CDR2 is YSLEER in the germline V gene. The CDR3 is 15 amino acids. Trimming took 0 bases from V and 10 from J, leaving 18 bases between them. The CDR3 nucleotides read TGCGCCAGCAGCCAAGACCTCCGACGACAAACTTACTACACCTTC. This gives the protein CASSQDLRRQTYYTF.

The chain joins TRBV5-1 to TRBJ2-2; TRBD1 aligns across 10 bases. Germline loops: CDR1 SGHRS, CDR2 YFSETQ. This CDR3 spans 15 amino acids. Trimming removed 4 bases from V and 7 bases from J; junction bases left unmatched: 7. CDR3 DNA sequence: TGCGCCAGCAGCCCTGGACAGGGGGATGGCGGGGAGCTGTTTTTT. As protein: CASSPGQGDGGELFF.

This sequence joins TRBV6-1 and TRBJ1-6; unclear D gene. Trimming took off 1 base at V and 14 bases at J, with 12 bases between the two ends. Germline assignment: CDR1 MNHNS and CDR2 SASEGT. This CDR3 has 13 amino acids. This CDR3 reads CASSEGGGWSLHF. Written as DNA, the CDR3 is TGTGCCAGCAGTGAAGGAGGAGGGTGGTCCCTCCACTTT.

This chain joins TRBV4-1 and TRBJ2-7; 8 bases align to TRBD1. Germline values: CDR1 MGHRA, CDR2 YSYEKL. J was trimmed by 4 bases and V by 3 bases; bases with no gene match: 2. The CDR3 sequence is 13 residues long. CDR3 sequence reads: CASSQRQGYEQYF. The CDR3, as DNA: TGCGCCAGCAGCCAGCGACAGGGGTACGAGCAGTACTTC.

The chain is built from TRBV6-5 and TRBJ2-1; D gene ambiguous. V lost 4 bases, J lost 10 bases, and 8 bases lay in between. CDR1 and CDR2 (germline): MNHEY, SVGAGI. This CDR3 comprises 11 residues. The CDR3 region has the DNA TGTGCCAGCAGTTCCGGCCTAGAGCAGTTCTTC. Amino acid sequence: CASSSGLEQFF.

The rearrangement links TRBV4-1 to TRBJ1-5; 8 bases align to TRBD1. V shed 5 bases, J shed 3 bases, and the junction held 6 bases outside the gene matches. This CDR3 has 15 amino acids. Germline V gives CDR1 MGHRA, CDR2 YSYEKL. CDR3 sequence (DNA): TGCGCCAGCAGCTTTTCGACAGGGGCCAATCAGCCCCAGCATTTT. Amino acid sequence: CASSFSTGANQPQHF.

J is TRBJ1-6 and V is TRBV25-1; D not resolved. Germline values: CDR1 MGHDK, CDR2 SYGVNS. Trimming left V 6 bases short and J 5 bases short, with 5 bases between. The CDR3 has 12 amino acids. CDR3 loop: CASRWDNSPLHF. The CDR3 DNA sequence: TGTGCCAGCAGATGGGATAATTCACCCCTCCACTTT.

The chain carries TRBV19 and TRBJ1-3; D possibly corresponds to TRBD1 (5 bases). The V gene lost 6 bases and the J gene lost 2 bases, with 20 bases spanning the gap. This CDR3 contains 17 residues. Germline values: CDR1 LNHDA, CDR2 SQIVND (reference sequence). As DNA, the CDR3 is TGTGCCAGTAGACAGGACGGGAGAGCATCTCCTGGAAACACCATATATTTT. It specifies CASRQDGRASPGNTIYF.

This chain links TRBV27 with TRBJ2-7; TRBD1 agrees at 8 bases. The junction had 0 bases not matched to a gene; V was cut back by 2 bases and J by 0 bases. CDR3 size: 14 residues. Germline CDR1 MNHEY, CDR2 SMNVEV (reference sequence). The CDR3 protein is CASSLQGASYEQYF. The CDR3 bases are TGTGCCAGCAGTTTACAGGGGGCCTCCTACGAGCAGTACTTC.

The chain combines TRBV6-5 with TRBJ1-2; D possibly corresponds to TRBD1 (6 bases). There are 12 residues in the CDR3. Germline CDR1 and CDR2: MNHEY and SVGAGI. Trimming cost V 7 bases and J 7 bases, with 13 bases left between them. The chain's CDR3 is CASKRGGSGYTF. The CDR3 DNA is TGTGCCAGCAAGAGAGGGGGGTCTGGCTACACCTTC.

CDR3 in DNA: TGTGCCAGCAGCCAACAGGCCCTAGGCTACACCTTC. Protein: CASSQQALGYTF. The V and J genes are TRBV7-9 and TRBJ1-2; D possibly corresponds to TRBD1 (5 bases). CDR3 size: 12 residues. The germline V gene encodes CDR1 SEHNR and CDR2 FQNEAQ (reference sequence). Trimming took 5 bases from V and 8 from J, leaving 12 bases between them. Drawing the rest from reference TRBV7-9 and TRBJ1-2, the complete variable domain is DTGVSQNPRHKITKRGQNVTFRCDPISEHNRLYWYRQTLGQGPEFLTYFQNEAQLEKSRLLSDRFSAERPKGSFSTLEIQRTEQGDSAMYLCASSQQALGYTFGSGTRLTVV.